These 11 T cell receptor beta chains share one sample of origin, sequenced in a study of beta chain features in type 1 diabetes. The entirety of the isolated RNA underwent reverse transcription, so expressed TCRB transcripts were sequenced. Only in-frame clones appear in the TCRdb table, and some are missing; sequencing was by immunoSEQ multiplex PCR. This table has just over 450,000 clones, 30% appearing once. The sample consisted of naive CD4+ T cells from blood. These receptors all stem from a young man in good health.

This sequence joins TRBV7-9 and TRBJ2-7, with D perhaps TRBD1 or TRBD2 (5 bases each). V dropped 3 bases and J dropped 0 bases, with 9 bases sitting between them. Germline V gives CDR1 SEHNR, CDR2 FQNEAQ (reference sequence). The CDR3 covers 14 residues. CDR3 amino acids: CASSLTGTSYEQYF. The CDR3, as DNA: TGTGCCAGCAGCTTGACCGGGACCTCCTACGAGCAGTACTTC.

V is TRBV9 and J is TRBJ2-3; D is unresolved. The CDR3 has 15 residues. V gave up 0 bases and J gave up 2 bases, with 10 bases separating them. Germline CDR1 SGDLS, CDR2 YYNGEE. In DNA, the CDR3 is TGTGCCAGCAGCGTAGCTCCGGTGTACACAGATACGCAGTATTTT. Protein: CASSVAPVYTDTQYF.

The genes are TRBV25-1 and TRBJ2-4, with a possible D match to TRBD1 (6 bases). Germline loops: CDR1 MGHDK, CDR2 SYGVNS. Trimming took off 6 bases at V and 8 bases at J, with 23 bases between the two ends. The CDR3 is 16 amino acids. This chain's CDR3 is CASSVTGQTDLDIQYF. The CDR3 DNA follows: TGTGCCAGCAGCGTGACTGGACAGACCGATTTAGACATTCAGTACTTC.

The gene calls are TRBV29-1 and TRBJ2-1, with 9 bases lining up with TRBD2. Germline V gene lookup returns CDR1 SQVTM and CDR2 ANQGSEA. The CDR3 consists of 14 residues. V lost 7 bases to trimming and J lost 5 bases; unmatched junction nucleotides: 9. The CDR3, as DNA: TGCAGCGGGCATAGCGGGAGTCCTAACAATGAGCAGTTCTTC. Its protein product is CSGHSGSPNNEQFF.

V is TRBV6-5 and J is TRBJ2-5; weak D call: TRBD1 (5 bases). The CDR3 consists of 13 residues. The V end lost 9 bases, the J end lost 0 bases, and 11 bases lay between the germline ends. Germline loops: CDR1 MNHEY, CDR2 SVGAGI. The CDR3 reads CASSLTDQETQYF. The CDR3 nucleotides are TGTGCCAGTAGCCTGACAGACCAAGAGACCCAGTACTTC.

V usage is TRBV6-6 and J usage is TRBJ2-7, with 7 bases identical to TRBD2. Germline CDR1 is MNHNY and CDR2 is SVGAGI (reference sequence). The V segment lost 3 bases and the J segment 3 bases; nucleotides outside the gene matches: 2. The CDR3 contains 13 residues. Here the CDR3 reads CASSYPGGYEQYF. The CDR3 region has the DNA TGTGCCAGCAGTTATCCGGGAGGCTACGAGCAGTACTTC.

V usage is TRBV2 and J usage is TRBJ2-5; D might be TRBD2 (5 bases). V lost 6 bases and J lost 2, with 10 bases in between. Germline V gene lookup returns CDR1 SNHLY and CDR2 FYNNEI. The length of the CDR3 is 13 residues. CDR3 sequence reads: CASRRAVQETQYF. The CDR3 nucleotides are TGTGCCAGCAGGCGGGCGGTACAAGAGACCCAGTACTTC.

The V and J genes are TRBV29-1 and TRBJ2-3; possible D gene TRBD1, 6 bases. CDR3 length equals 15 residues. The germline V and J ends were trimmed by 0 bases and 2 bases, with 12 bases remaining between them. CDR1 is SQVTM, CDR2 ANQGSEA, per germline. CDR3 sequence: CSVEETGSYTDTQYF. Here the CDR3 DNA reads TGCAGCGTTGAAGAGACAGGATCCTACACAGATACGCAGTATTTT.

The chain is built from TRBV4-3 and TRBJ1-2; TRBD1 matches 7 bases. Trimming at V came to 1 base and at J to 2 bases, leaving 7 bases not matched to a gene. The CDR3 has 16 residues. CDR1 is LGHNA and CDR2 is YSLEER in the germline V gene. In DNA, the CDR3 is TGCGCCAGCAGCCAAGTGAGACAGGGTTCGAACTATGGCTACACCTTC. Protein sequence: CASSQVRQGSNYGYTF.

This clone was recorded a few times. The rearrangement links TRBV29-1 to TRBJ2-1; D might be TRBD1 (6 bases). CDR3 length: 11 amino acids. V was clipped by 6 bases and J by 9 bases, with 12 bases between them. Per the germline V gene, CDR1 is SQVTM and CDR2 is ANQGSEA. The CDR3 is CSVSHRVEQFF. CDR3 in DNA: TGCAGCGTGTCGCACAGGGTTGAGCAGTTCTTC.

The V and J genes are TRBV7-6 and TRBJ2-3, with 10 nucleotides matching TRBD2. V dropped 5 bases and J dropped 4; count of bases not matched to a gene: 9. Germline values: CDR1 SGHVS, CDR2 FNYEAQ. There are 16 residues in the CDR3. The CDR3 here is CASSPRSGRVSDTQYF. DNA for the CDR3: TGTGCCAGCAGCCCGCGAAGCGGGAGGGTGTCAGATACGCAGTATTTT.